Included here is one TCR beta chain sequence, with context. Its specificity is unknown. The same CDR3 arises from other DNA sequences in this sample as well. This entry is derived from a study of shared clonotypes between healthy human individuals. Study-wide context: CD4 naive cells filled three plates per donor, CD4 memory three, CD8 naive two and CD8 memory one. Study findings and constraints: Shared across a few donors were about 4.6% of the naive CD4 clonotypes. Generation probabilities of non-shared clonotypes were lower (relative to those shared by all four donors).

Selected positively for CCR7 and CD45RO-negative, naive CD8 cells excluded terminally differentiated effector memory CD45RA+ cells. The authors' processing: Without quality scores, immunoSEQ junctional reads could not be filtered like full-length reads. Produced via immunoSEQ multiplex PCR; TCRdb's table is partial and in-frame only. V and J calls and clone size are copied from that table; D and trimming were computed from the DNA. In the table there are millions of clones, about 93% of which are singletons. Trimming took off 4 bases at V and 3 bases at J, with 11 bases between the two ends. Germline CDR1 and CDR2: SGHDT and YYEEEE. CDR3 length equals 13 residues.

The source of this sequence is a man younger than 35 in good health. Some clones in this sample may be carry-over from other donors' samples. The source material was naive CD8+ T cells from PBMCs. This rearrangement joins TRBV5-6 to TRBJ2-7; the D gene is possibly TRBD2 (5 bases). DNA for the CDR3: TGTGCCAGCAGCCGTGGAGGCCTCTACGAGCAGTACTTC. Translation: CASSRGGLYEQYF.